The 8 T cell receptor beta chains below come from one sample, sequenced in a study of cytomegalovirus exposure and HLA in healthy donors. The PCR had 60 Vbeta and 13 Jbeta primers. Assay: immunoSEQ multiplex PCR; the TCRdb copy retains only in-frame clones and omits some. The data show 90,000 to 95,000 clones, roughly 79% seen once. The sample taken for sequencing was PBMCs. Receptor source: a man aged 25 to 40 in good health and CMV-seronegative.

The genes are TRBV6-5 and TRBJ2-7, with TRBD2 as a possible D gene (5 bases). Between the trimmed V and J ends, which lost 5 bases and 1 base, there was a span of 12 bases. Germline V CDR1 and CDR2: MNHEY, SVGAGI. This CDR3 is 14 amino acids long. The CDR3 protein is CASSPNTGSYEQYF. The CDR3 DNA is TGTGCCAGCAGTCCCAACACGGGGTCCTACGAGCAGTACTTC.

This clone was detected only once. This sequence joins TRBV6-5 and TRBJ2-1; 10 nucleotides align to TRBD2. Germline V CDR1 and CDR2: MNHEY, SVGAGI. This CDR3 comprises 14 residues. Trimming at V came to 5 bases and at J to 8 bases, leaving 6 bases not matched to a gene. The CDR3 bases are TGTGCCAGCAGTGCCAGCGGGGGGGTCTATGAGCAGTTCTTC. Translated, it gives CASSASGGVYEQFF.

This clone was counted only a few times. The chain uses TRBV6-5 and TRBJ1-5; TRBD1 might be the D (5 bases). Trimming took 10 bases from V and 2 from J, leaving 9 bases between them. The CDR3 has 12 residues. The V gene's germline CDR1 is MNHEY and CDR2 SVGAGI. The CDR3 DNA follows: TGTGCCATCGGACAAGGCAATCAGCCCCAGCATTTT. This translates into CAIGQGNQPQHF.

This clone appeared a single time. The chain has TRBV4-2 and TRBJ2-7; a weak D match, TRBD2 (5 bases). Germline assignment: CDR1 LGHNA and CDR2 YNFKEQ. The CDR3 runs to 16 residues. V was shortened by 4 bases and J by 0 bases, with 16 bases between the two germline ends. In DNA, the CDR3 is TGTGCCAGCAGCCCTAGCTGGATCTCTAACTCCTACGAGCAGTACTTC. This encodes CASSPSWISNSYEQYF.

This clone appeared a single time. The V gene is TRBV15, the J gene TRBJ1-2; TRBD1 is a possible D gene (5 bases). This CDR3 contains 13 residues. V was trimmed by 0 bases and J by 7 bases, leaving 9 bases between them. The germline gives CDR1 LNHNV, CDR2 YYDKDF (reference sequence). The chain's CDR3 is CATSRDGQGGYTF. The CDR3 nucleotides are TGTGCCACCAGCAGAGATGGCCAGGGTGGCTACACCTTC.

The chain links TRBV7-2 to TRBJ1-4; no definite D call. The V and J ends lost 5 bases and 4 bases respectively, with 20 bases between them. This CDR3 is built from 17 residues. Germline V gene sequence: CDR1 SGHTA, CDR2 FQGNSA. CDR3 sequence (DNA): TGTGCCAGCAGCCATGGTTACACAGCACATGTTAATGAAAAACTGTTTTTT. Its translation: CASSHGYTAHVNEKLFF.

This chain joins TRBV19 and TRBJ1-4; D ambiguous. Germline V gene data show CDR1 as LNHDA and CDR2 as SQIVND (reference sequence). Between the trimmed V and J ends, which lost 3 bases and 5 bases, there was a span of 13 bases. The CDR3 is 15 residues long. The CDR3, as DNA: TGTGCCAGTAGTATCGGGAGGATGGGGAATGAAAAACTGTTTTTT. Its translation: CASSIGRMGNEKLFF. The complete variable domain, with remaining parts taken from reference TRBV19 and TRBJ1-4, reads DGGITQSPKYLFRKEGQNVTLSCEQNLNHDAMYWYRQDPGQGLRLIYYSQIVNDFQKGDIAEGYSVSREKKESFPLTVTSAQKNPTAFYLCASSIGRMGNEKLFFGSGTQLSVL.

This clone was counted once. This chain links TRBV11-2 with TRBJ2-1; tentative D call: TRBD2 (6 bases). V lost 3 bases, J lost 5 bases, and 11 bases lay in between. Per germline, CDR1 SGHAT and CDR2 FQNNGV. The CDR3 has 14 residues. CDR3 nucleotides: TGTGCCAGCAGCTTGATCGGGAGCGACAATGAGCAGTTCTTC. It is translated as CASSLIGSDNEQFF.